This T cell receptor beta chain is from a study of blood T cell repertoires in COVID-19. Study-level background: The cDNA or gDNA used as material had been derived from T cells, B-cell-depleted T cells, or PBMCs.

Participants were aged roughly 18 to 90 years, lived in 20 to 30 US areas, and enrolled virtually. All recovered Cohort 3 donors got two negative PCRs, got clearance, or saw symptom resolution. Germline CDR1 and CDR2: SGHNT and YYREEE (reference sequence). CDR3 size: 19 residues. The V gene end was trimmed by 1 base and the J gene end by 1 base; junction bases not matched to a gene: 14. As originally analysed: Researchers report that nucleated cell counts were estimated from reference gene primer amplification. Method: immunoSEQ multiplex PCR; TCRdb's copy keeps in-frame clones and lacks some. D and trimming come from the DNA, and the V and J calls and clone size come from that table. The profile shows about 330,000 clones, less than 90% of them singletons.

Sample: PBMCs or T cells enriched from blood (not recorded which). This TCR was recovered from a woman aged 25 to 39 who had recovered from COVID-19. This chain links TRBV5-4 with TRBJ2-3; 8 bases map to TRBD2. The CDR3 nucleotides are TGTGCCAGCAGCTTGCCCGGGGCAGCGGGGGTGGTAGGCACAGATACGCAGTATTTT. The encoded protein is CASSLPGAAGVVGTDTQYF.